The 13 T cell receptor beta chains presented below share a single source sample, sequenced in a study of blood T cell repertoires in COVID-19. The protocol was immunoSEQ multiplex PCR, while the TCRdb copy is restricted to in-frame clones and leaves out a portion. The sample carries tens of thousands of clones, about 91% recorded once. Sample: peripheral blood. The receptors stem from a human donor with active COVID-19. The donor label of this sample is uncertain.

J is TRBJ1-6 and V is TRBV12-1; TRBD1 is the table's D call and was not checked against the DNA. TRBV12-1 constitutes a pseudogene. This CDR3 region has 14 residues. This CDR3 reads CASTPGSYNSPLHF. CDR3 sequence (DNA): TGTGCCAGCACCCCAGGCTCCTATAATTCACCCCTCCACTTT.

By sample share, this clone is medium-sized. The chain employs TRBV6-4 and TRBJ1-2; D is unclear. Germline V gene data show CDR1 as MRHNA and CDR2 as SNTAGT. The CDR3 is made up of 16 amino acids. V lost 2 bases and J lost 0, with 13 bases in between. CDR3 region: CASSDVWPPANYGYTF. The DNA of the CDR3 is TGTGCCAGCAGTGACGTTTGGCCTCCCGCTAACTATGGCTACACCTTC.

The CDR3 sequence: CASSFRQEPNSPLHF. CDR3 coding DNA: TGTGCCAGCAGTTTTAGACAGGAGCCCAATTCACCCCTCCACTTT. The chain links TRBV6-5 to TRBJ1-6; D might be TRBD1 (6 bases). Germline CDR1 is MNHEY and CDR2 is SVGAGI. The CDR3 spans 15 residues. Trimming shortened V by 4 bases and J by 7 bases, and 14 bases separated the two germline ends.

This clone was recorded only once. The CDR3 coding sequence is TGTGCCACCAGTGATTTGTCTAGCGGGAGAGGGGTCCAGTACTTC. This translates into CATSDLSSGRGVQYF. The J gene is TRBJ2-7, the V gene TRBV24-1; 10 positions match TRBD2. The CDR3 has 15 residues. The junction had 8 bases not matched to a gene; V was cut back by 0 bases and J by 10 bases. CDR1 and CDR2 (germline): KGHDR, SFDVKD.

This clone has a handful of counts. The rearrangement uses TRBV7-9 and TRBJ1-2, with D maybe TRBD1 (6 bases). The CDR3 runs 15 residues. Trimming removed 2 bases at V and 3 bases at J, with 13 bases between. The germline gives CDR1 SEHNR, CDR2 FQNEAQ (reference sequence). This chain's CDR3 is CASSLIGGRDYGYTF. The DNA of the CDR3 is TGTGCCAGCAGCTTAATCGGGGGGCGAGACTATGGCTACACCTTC. The whole variable domain, filled in from reference TRBV7-9 and TRBJ1-2, reads DTGVSQNPRHKITKRGQNVTFRCDPISEHNRLYWYRQTLGQGPEFLTYFQNEAQLEKSRLLSDRFSAERPKGSFSTLEIQRTEQGDSAMYLCASSLIGGRDYGYTFGSGTRLTVV.

This chain's CDR3 is CASQRGGETQYF. CDR3 bases: TGTGCCAGTCAAAGGGGGGGAGAGACCCAGTACTTC. This chain joins TRBV12-3 or TRBV12-4 and TRBJ2-5; TRBD2 is a possible D gene (7 bases). The CDR3 contains 12 residues. Trimming cost V 9 bases and J 4 bases, with 12 bases left between them.

The V call is TRBV6-2 or TRBV6-3, the J call TRBJ2-7; 7 bases align to TRBD1. CDR1 is MNHEY and CDR2 is SVGEGT in the germline V gene. This CDR3 is 17 amino acids long. J gave up 2 bases and V 4 bases, and 14 bases lay outside the gene matches. For the CDR3, the DNA is TGTGCCAGCAGTTTCCATACGGAAGGGCAGGGGGCCTACGAGCAGTACTTC. Translation gives CASSFHTEGQGAYEQYF.

The chain is built from TRBV30 and TRBJ1-2, with D maybe TRBD1 (5 bases). This CDR3 is built from 13 residues. V dropped 1 base and J dropped 0 bases, with 6 bases sitting between them. Germline CDR1 reads GTSNPN; CDR2 reads SVGIG (reference sequence). CDR3 in amino acids: CAWSGGSNYGYTF. CDR3 sequence (DNA): TGTGCCTGGAGTGGGGGCTCTAACTATGGCTACACCTTC. The full variable domain, rest sourced from reference TRBV30 and TRBJ1-2, is SQTIHQWPATLVQPVGSPLSLECTVEGTSNPNLYWYRQAAGRGLQLLFYSVGIGQISSEVPQNLSASRPQDRQFILSSKKLLLSDSGFYLCAWSGGSNYGYTFGSGTRLTVV.

J is TRBJ2-1 and V is TRBV28; 13 nucleotides match TRBD2. The V gene's germline CDR1 is MDHEN and CDR2 SYDVKM. The CDR3 length is 15 residues. V gave up 7 bases and J gave up 7 bases; unmatched junction bases: 7. CDR3 loop: CASNELAGGRNEQFF. The DNA for the CDR3 is TGTGCCAGCAATGAACTAGCGGGAGGGCGAAATGAGCAGTTCTTC.

This chain joins TRBV12-5 and TRBJ2-7; unclear D gene. CDR3 length: 13 residues. Between the trimmed V and J ends, which lost 1 base and 1 base, there was a span of 5 bases. Germline V gene data show CDR1 as LGHNT and CDR2 as FRNRAP. The CDR3 nucleotides read TGTGCTAGTGGTTTGGGCGGTTCCTACGAGCAGTACTTC. As protein: CASGLGGSYEQYF. Using reference TRBV12-5 and TRBJ2-7 for the parts outside the CDR3, the full variable domain is DARVTQTPRHKVTEMGQEVTMRCQPILGHNTVFWYRQTMMQGLELLAYFRNRAPLDDSGMPKDRFSAEMPDATLATLKIQPSEPRDSAVYFCASGLGGSYEQYFGPGTRLTVT.

The chain is built from TRBV28 and TRBJ2-7; 7 nucleotides match TRBD1. Germline CDR1 is MDHEN and CDR2 is SYDVKM. The CDR3 is 15 residues long. The V segment lost 6 bases and the J segment 3 bases; nucleotides outside the gene matches: 11. The CDR3 reads CASRTPRGLLYEQYF. The CDR3 nucleotides are TGTGCCAGCAGAACTCCGAGGGGGCTGCTCTACGAGCAGTACTTC.

Here the CDR3 DNA reads TGTGCCAGCTCACTTAGACTAGCGGGGACCCACGAGCAGTACTTC. Encoded protein: CASSLRLAGTHEQYF. This chain joins TRBV18 and TRBJ2-7; 11 nucleotides line up with TRBD2. J was trimmed by 5 bases and V by 4 bases; bases with no gene match: 7. From germline, CDR1 is KGHSH and CDR2 LQKENI. The CDR3 runs 15 residues.

The chain recombines TRBV3-1 (or the pseudogene TRBV3-2) with TRBJ2-3; D might be TRBD2 (5 bases). The CDR3 is made up of 15 amino acids. Looked up from germline, CDR1 is LGHDT and CDR2 is YNNKEL (reference sequence). Trimming left V 5 bases short and J 11 bases short, with 23 bases between. The CDR3 DNA is TGTGCCAGCAGCGCTAAGACTACCCATACCCGGTTGCAGTATTTT. Translation gives CASSAKTTHTRLQYF.